The 9 T cell receptor beta chains reported below all come from one sample, sequenced in a study of blood T cell repertoires in COVID-19. Generated by immunoSEQ multiplex PCR, the TCRdb table keeps only in-frame clones and is missing some. Here the sample spans 150,000 to 200,000 clones, about 80% being singletons. Material: PBMCs or T cells enriched from blood (not recorded which). These receptors all come from a woman in her sixties who had recovered from COVID-19.

The chain employs TRBV7-2 and TRBJ1-1; no firm D call. CDR3 length: 18 amino acids. Trimming stripped 1 base from V and 1 base from J, with 19 bases between. From germline, CDR1 is SGHTA and CDR2 FQGNSA. The CDR3 bases are TGTGCCAGCAGCTTAGACAGCGGCGGTACAGCCGAGAACACTGAAGCTTTCTTT. This codes for CASSLDSGGTAENTEAFF.

The chain uses TRBV6-5 and TRBJ2-1; TRBD1 agrees at 9 bases. This CDR3 region has 14 residues. V was pared by 5 bases and J by 7 bases, with 6 bases of the junction left unmatched. Germline CDR1 is MNHEY and CDR2 is SVGAGI. The CDR3 sequence is CASSHPDRGNEQFF. The CDR3 nucleotides read TGTGCCAGCAGTCACCCCGACAGGGGGAATGAGCAGTTCTTC.

This chain uses TRBV9 with TRBJ1-3, with D possibly TRBD1 on 6 matching bases. There are 15 residues in the CDR3. Germline V lookup: CDR1 SGDLS, CDR2 YYNGEE. Trimming stripped 3 bases from V and 0 bases from J, with 10 bases between. The DNA of the CDR3 is TGTGCCAGCAGCGGTGGACAGTCCTCTGGAAACACCATATATTTT. Translated: CASSGGQSSGNTIYF.

CDR3 protein: CASSEWQGNGYTF. The CDR3 nucleotides read TGTGCCAGCAGTGAATGGCAGGGGAATGGCTACACCTTC. The V call is TRBV2, the J call TRBJ1-2, with a tentative D call TRBD1 (6 bases). Germline V gene data show CDR1 as SNHLY and CDR2 as FYNNEI. The CDR3 spans 13 residues. Trimming left V 2 bases short and J 6 bases short, with 10 bases between.

The rearrangement links TRBV5-1 to TRBJ1-4; D gene ambiguous. The V gene's germline CDR1 is SGHRS and CDR2 YFSETQ. Trimming cost V 0 bases and J 1 base, with 4 bases left between them. The CDR3 totals 14 residues. CDR3 DNA sequence: TGCGCCAGCAGCTTGGACAAAACTAATGAAAAACTGTTTTTT. This codes for CASSLDKTNEKLFF.

There are many counts of this clone. The chain has TRBV30 and TRBJ2-2; D uncertain. Trimming shortened V by 2 bases and J by 9 bases, and 10 bases separated the two germline ends. CDR3 length: 12 residues. Germline V lookup: CDR1 GTSNPN, CDR2 SVGIG (reference sequence). This chain's CDR3 is CAWSFSPRELFF. The CDR3 DNA reads TGTGCCTGGAGTTTTAGTCCGAGGGAGCTGTTTTTT.

This clone was counted many times. The chain is built from TRBV19 and TRBJ2-1, with TRBD2 matching over 9 bases. Germline V lookup: CDR1 LNHDA, CDR2 SQIVND (reference sequence). This CDR3 has 16 amino acids. Trimming at V came to 4 bases and at J to 5 bases, leaving 9 bases not matched to a gene. The CDR3 here is CASSRAQAGGHNEQFF. As DNA, the CDR3 is TGTGCCAGTAGTAGGGCACAGGCGGGGGGGCACAATGAGCAGTTCTTC.

The chain is built from TRBV3-1 (or the pseudogene TRBV3-2) and TRBJ2-7; 9 bases are a match to TRBD2. In germline, CDR1 is LGHDT, CDR2 YNNKEL (reference sequence). This CDR3 contains 15 residues. Trimming removed 1 base from V and 0 bases from J; junction bases left unmatched: 1. The CDR3 reads CASSQGLAVSYEQYF. DNA for the CDR3: TGTGCCAGCAGCCAAGGACTAGCGGTCTCCTACGAGCAGTACTTC.

The genes are TRBV7-8 and TRBJ2-3; TRBD2 is a possible D gene (7 bases). CDR1 is SGHVS, CDR2 FQNEAQ, per germline. CDR3 length equals 17 residues. V lost 5 bases and J lost 2, with 20 bases in between. In DNA, the CDR3 is TGTGCCAGCAGCCCCGAGTTTGGCGGGGGCTTCACAGATACGCAGTATTTT. This translates into CASSPEFGGGFTDTQYF. The full variable domain, its missing parts supplied by reference TRBV7-8 and TRBJ2-3, is GAGVSQSPRYKVAKRGQDVALRCDPISGHVSLFWYQQALGQGPEFLTYFQNEAQLDKSGLPSDRFFAERPEGSVSTLKIQRTQQEDSAVYLCASSPEFGGGFTDTQYFGPGTRLTVL.